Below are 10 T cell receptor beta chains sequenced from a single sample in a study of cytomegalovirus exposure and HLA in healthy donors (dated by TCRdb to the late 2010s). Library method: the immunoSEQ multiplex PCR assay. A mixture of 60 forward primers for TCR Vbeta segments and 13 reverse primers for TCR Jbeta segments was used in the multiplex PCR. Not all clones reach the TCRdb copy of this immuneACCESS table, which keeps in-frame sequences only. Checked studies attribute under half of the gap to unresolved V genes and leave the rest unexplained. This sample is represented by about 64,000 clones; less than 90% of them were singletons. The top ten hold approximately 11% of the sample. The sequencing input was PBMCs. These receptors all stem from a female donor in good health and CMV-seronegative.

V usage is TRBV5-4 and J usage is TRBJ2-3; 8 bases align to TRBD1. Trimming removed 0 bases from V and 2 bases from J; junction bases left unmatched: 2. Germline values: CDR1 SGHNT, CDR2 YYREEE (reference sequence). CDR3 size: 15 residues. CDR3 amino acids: CASSLAQGDTDTQYF. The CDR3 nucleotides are TGTGCCAGCAGCTTGGCACAGGGGGACACAGATACGCAGTATTTT.

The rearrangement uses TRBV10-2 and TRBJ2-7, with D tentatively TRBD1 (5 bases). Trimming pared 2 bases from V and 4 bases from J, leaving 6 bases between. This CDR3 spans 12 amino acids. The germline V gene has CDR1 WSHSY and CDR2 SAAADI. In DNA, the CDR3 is TGCGCCAGCAGTGAGAGGGGATACGAGCAGTACTTC. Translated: CASSERGYEQYF.

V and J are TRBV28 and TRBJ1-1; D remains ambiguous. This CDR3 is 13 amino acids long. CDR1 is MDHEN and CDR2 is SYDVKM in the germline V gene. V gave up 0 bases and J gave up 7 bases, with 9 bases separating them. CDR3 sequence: CASSLWGVGEAFF. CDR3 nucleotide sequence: TGTGCCAGCAGTTTATGGGGAGTTGGTGAAGCTTTCTTT.

The CDR3: CASRRGSGDTQYF. The CDR3 region has the DNA TGCGCCAGCAGGCGGGGATCTGGAGATACGCAGTATTTT. The chain has TRBV10-2 and TRBJ2-3; D is possibly TRBD2 (6 bases). The CDR3 contains 13 residues. In germline, CDR1 is WSHSY, CDR2 SAAADI. Trimming took off 6 bases at V and 5 bases at J, with 12 bases between the two ends.

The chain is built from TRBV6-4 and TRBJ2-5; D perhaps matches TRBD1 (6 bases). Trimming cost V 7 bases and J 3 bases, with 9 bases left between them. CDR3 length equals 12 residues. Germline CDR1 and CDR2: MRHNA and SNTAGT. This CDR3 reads CASIGQKETQYF. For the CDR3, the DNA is TGTGCCAGCATCGGACAGAAAGAGACCCAGTACTTC.

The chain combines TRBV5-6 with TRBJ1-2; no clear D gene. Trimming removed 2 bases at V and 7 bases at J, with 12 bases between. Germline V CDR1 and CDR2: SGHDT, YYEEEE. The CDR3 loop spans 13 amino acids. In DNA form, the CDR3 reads TGTGCCAGCAGCTTAGATCCGGGATCTGGCTACACCTTC. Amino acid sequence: CASSLDPGSGYTF.

The CDR3 protein is CASSLYGDYNEQFF. The CDR3 DNA follows: TGTGCCAGCAGCCTGTACGGGGACTACAATGAGCAGTTCTTC. The chain recombines TRBV7-2 with TRBJ2-1; tentative D call: TRBD2 (5 bases). CDR1 is SGHTA and CDR2 is FQGNSA in the germline V gene. The CDR3 loop spans 14 amino acids. Deletions cut 5 bases from V and 3 bases from J, with 11 bases between.

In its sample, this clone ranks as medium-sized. The CDR3 spells CASRGQGNTEAFF. Written as DNA, the CDR3 is TGCGCCAGCAGAGGACAGGGGAACACTGAAGCTTTCTTT. This chain links TRBV10-1 with TRBJ1-1, with 8 bases lining up with TRBD1. Trimming removed 6 bases from V and 1 base from J; junction bases left unmatched: 1. This CDR3 has 13 amino acids. Germline CDR1 reads WNHNN; CDR2 reads SYGVQD (reference sequence).

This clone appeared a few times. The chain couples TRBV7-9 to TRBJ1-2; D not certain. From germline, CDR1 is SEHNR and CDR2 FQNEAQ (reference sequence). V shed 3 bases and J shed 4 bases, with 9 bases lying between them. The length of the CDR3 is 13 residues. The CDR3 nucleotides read TGTGCCAGCAGCTTTGCACCGAGCTATGGCTACACCTTC. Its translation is CASSFAPSYGYTF.

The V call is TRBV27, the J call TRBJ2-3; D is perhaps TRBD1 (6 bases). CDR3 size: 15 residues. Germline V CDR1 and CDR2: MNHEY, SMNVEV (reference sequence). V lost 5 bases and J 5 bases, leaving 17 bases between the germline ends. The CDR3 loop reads CASSLPHRAQDTQYF. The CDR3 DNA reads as TGTGCCAGCAGTCTGCCTCACAGGGCACAAGATACGCAGTATTTT.